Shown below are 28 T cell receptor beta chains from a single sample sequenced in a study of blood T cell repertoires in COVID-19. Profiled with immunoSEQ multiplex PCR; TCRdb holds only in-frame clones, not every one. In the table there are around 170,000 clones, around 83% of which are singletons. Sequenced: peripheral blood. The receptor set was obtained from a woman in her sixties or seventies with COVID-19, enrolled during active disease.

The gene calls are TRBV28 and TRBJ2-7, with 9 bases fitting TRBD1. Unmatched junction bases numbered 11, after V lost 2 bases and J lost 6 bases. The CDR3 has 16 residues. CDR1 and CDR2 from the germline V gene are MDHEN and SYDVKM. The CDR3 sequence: CASSLGIGTGHREQYF. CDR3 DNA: TGTGCCAGCAGTTTAGGTATCGGGACAGGGCACCGCGAGCAGTACTTC. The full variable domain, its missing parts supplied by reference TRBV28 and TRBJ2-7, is DVKVTQSSRYLVKRTGEKVFLECVQDMDHENMFWYRQDPGLGLRLIYFSYDVKMKEKGDIPEGYSVSREKKERFSLILESASTNQTSMYLCASSLGIGTGHREQYFGPGTRLTVT.

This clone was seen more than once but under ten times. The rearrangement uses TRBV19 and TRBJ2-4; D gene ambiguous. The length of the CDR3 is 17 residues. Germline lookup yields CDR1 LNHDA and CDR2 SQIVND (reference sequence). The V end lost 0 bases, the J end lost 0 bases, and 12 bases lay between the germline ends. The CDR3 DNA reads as TGTGCCAGTAGTATAGATAGTGTTATTTTAGCCAAAAACATTCAGTACTTC. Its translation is CASSIDSVILAKNIQYF.

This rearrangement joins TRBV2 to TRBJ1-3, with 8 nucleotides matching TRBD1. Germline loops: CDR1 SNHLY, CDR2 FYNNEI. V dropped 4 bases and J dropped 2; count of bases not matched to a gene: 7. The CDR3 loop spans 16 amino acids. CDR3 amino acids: CASSVETGAAGNTIYF. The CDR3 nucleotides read TGTGCCAGCAGTGTCGAGACAGGGGCGGCTGGAAACACCATATATTTT.

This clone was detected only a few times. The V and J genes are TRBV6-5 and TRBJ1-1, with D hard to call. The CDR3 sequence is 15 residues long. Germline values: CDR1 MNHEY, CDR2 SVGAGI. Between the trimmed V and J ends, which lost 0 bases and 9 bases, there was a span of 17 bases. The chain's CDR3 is CASSYSSGRLQKAFF. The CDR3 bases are TGTGCCAGCAGTTACTCTTCGGGGAGGCTTCAAAAAGCTTTCTTT.

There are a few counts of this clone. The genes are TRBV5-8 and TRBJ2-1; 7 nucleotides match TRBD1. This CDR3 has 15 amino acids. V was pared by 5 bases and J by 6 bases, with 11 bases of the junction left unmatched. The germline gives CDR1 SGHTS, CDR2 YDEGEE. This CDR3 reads CASRYTGVRGNEQFF. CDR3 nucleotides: TGTGCCAGCAGGTACACAGGGGTAAGGGGCAATGAGCAGTTCTTC. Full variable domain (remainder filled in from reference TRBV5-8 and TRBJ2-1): EAGVTQSPTHLIKTRGQQATLRCSPISGHTSVYWYQQALGLGLQFLLWYDEGEERNRGNFPPRFSGRQFPNYSSELNVNALELEDSALYLCASRYTGVRGNEQFFGPGTRLTVL.

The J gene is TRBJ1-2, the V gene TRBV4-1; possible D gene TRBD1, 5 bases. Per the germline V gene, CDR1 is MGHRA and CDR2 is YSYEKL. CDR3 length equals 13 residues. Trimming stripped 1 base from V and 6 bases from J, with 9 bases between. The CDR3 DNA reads TGCGCCAGCAGCCAAGCCAGGGTGGATGGCTACACCTTC. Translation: CASSQARVDGYTF.

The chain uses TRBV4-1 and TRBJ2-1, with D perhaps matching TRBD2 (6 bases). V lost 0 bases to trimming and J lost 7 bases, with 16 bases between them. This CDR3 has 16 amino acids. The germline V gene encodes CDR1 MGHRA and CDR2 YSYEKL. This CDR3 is CASSQDETRRGNEQFF. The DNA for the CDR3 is TGCGCCAGCAGCCAAGACGAGACCCGGCGGGGAAATGAGCAGTTCTTC.

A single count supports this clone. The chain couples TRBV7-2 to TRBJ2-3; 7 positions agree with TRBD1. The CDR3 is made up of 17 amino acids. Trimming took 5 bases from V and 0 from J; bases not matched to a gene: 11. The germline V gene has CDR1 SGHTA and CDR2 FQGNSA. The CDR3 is CASSAIATGSSTDTQYF. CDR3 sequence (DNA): TGTGCCAGCAGCGCGATAGCGACAGGGTCGAGCACAGATACGCAGTATTTT.

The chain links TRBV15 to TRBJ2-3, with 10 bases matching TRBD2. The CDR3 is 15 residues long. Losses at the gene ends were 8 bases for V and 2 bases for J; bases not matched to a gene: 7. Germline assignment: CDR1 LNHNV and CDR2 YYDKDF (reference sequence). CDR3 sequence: CATGSGRTYTDTQYF. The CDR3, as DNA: TGTGCCACCGGTAGCGGGAGGACCTACACAGATACGCAGTATTTT.

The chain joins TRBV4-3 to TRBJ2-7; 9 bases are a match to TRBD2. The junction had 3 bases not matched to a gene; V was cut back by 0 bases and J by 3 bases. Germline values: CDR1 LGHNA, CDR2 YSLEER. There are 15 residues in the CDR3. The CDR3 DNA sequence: TGCGCCAGCAGCCAAGAGCTTAGCGGGAGCTACGAGCAGTACTTC. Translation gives CASSQELSGSYEQYF.

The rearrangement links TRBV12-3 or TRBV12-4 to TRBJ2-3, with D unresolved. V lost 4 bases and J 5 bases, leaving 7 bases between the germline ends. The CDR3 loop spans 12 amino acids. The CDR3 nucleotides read TGTGCCAGCAGTTCCCTTAGAGATACGCAGTATTTT. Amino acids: CASSSLRDTQYF.

The CDR3: CASSLAARNTEAFF. For the CDR3, the DNA is TGTGCCAGCAGCTTAGCGGCCAGAAACACTGAAGCTTTCTTT. The chain combines TRBV7-8 with TRBJ1-1; D gene uncertain. CDR3 length equals 14 residues. Trimming took 0 bases from V and 2 from J, leaving 7 bases between them. The germline gives CDR1 SGHVS, CDR2 FQNEAQ.

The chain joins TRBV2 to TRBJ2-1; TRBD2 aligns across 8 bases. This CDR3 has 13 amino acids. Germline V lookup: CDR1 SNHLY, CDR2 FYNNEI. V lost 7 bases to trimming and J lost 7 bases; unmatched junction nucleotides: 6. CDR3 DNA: TGTGCCAGCAAAAGCGGGAGCCTTAATGAGCAGTTCTTC. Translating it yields CASKSGSLNEQFF.

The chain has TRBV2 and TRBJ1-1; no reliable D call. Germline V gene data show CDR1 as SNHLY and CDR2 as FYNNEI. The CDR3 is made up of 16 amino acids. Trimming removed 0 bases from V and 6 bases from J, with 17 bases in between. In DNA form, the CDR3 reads TGTGCCAGCAGTGAAGCGTCCCCAATCGGGGTAGCTGAAGCTTTCTTT. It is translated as CASSEASPIGVAEAFF.

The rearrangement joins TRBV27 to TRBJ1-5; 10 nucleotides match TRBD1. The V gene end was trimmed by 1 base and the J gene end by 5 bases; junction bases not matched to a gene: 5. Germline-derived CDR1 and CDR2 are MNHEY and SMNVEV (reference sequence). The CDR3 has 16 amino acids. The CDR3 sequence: CASSLFGTGEDQPQHF. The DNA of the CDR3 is TGTGCCAGCAGTTTATTCGGGACAGGGGAGGATCAGCCCCAGCATTTT.

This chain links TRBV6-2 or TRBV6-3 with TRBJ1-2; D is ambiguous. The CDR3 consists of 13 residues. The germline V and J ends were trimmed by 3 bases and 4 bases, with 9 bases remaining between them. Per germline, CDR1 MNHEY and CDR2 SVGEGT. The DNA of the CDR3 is TGTGCCAGCAGTTATACCGGGAGCTATGGCTACACCTTC. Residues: CASSYTGSYGYTF.

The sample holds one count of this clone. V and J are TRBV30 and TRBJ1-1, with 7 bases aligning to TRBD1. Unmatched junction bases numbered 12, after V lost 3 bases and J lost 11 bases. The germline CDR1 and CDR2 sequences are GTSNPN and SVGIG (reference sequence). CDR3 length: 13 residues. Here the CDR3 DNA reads TGTGCCTGGAGAGGCGGTACAGGGGAAGGGGCTTTCTTT. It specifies CAWRGGTGEGAFF.

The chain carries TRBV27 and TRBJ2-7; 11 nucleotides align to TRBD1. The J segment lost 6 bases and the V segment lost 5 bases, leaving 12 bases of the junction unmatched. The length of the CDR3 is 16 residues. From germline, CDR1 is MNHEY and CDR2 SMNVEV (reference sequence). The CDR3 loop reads CASSPRPDRGLSEQYF. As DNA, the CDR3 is TGTGCCAGCAGTCCCCGCCCGGACAGGGGGCTAAGCGAGCAGTACTTC.

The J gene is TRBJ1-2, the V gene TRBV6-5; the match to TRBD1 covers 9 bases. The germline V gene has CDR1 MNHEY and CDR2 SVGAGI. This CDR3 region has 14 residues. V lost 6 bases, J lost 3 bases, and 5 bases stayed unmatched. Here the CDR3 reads CASSPGTGYYGYTF. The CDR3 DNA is TGTGCCAGCAGCCCCGGGACAGGGTACTATGGCTACACCTTC.

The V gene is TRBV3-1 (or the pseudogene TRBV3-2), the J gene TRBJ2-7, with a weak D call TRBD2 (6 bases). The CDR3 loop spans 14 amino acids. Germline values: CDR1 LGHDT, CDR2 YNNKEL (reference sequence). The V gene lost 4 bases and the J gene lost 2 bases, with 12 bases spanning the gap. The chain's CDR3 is CASSRGTDTYEQYF. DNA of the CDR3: TGTGCCAGCAGCCGGGGGACTGATACCTACGAGCAGTACTTC.

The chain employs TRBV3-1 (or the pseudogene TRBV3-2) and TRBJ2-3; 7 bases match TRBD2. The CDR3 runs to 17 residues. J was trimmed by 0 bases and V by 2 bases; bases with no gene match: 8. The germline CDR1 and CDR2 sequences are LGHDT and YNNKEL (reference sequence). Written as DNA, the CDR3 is TGTGCCAGCAGCCAAACGGGAGGCGATTCTAGCACAGATACGCAGTATTTT. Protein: CASSQTGGDSSTDTQYF.

The CDR3 protein is CASSQHQRTGTDTQYF. The CDR3 bases are TGTGCCAGCAGCCAGCACCAACGAACTGGCACAGATACGCAGTATTTT. The rearrangement joins TRBV3-1 (or the pseudogene TRBV3-2) to TRBJ2-3, with no clear D. Germline V lookup: CDR1 LGHDT, CDR2 YNNKEL (reference sequence). The V end lost 3 bases, the J end lost 1 base, and 14 bases lay between the germline ends. The CDR3 length is 16 residues.

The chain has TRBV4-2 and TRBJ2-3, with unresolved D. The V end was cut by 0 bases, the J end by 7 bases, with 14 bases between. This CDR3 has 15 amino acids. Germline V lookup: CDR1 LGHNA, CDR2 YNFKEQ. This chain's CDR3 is CASSQESSQANTQYF. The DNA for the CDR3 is TGTGCCAGCAGCCAAGAATCCAGCCAGGCTAATACGCAGTATTTT.

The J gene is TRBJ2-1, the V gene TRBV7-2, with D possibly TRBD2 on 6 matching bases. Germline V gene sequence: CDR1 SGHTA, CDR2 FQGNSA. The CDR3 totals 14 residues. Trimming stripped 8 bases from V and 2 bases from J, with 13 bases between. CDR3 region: CASSLRGAYNEQFF. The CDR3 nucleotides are TGTGCCAGCTCCCTACGCGGGGCCTACAATGAGCAGTTCTTC.

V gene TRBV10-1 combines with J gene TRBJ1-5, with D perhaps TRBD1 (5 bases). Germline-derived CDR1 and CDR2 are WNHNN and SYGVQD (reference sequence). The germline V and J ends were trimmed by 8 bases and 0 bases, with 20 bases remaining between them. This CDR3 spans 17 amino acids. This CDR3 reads CASGGTGTPISNQPQHF. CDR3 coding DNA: TGCGCCAGCGGAGGGACCGGGACCCCAATTAGCAATCAGCCCCAGCATTTT.

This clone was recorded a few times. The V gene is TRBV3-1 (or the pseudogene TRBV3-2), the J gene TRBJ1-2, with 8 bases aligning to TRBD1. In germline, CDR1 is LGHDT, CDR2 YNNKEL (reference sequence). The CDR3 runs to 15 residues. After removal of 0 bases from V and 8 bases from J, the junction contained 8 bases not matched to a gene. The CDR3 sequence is CASSQEATGEYGYTF. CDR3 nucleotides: TGTGCCAGCAGCCAAGAGGCGACAGGGGAGTACGGCTACACCTTC.

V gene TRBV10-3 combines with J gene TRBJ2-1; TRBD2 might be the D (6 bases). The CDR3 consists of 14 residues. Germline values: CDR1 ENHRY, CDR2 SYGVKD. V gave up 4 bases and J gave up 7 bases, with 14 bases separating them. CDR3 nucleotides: TGTGCCATCAGTGTAAACAGCGGGTGGAATGAGCAGTTCTTC. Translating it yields CAISVNSGWNEQFF.

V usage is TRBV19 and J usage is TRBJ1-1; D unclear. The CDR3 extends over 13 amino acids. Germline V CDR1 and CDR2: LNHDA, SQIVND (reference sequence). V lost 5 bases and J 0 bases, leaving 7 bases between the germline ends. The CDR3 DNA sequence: TGTGCCAGTAGTTATTCAGTGAACACTGAAGCTTTCTTT. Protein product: CASSYSVNTEAFF.